This is a list of T cell receptor beta chains from one sample in a study of graft-versus-host responses after intestinal transplantation. Measured with immunoSEQ multiplex PCR; TCRdb has only the in-frame clones, and not every one. The table has roughly 6,000 clones, 83% seen once. The source material was ileum tissue, sampled 300 to 320 days after intestinal transplant. Receptors originate from a human patient who received an intestinal transplant, so some T cells may come from the graft donor. The CDR3 runs from the conserved cysteine through the conserved F or W. The order of the fields is V gene, clone size, J gene, D gene, CDR3 DNA, CDR3 protein. A D gene is named only where the DNA matches it firmly. Clone size, where shown, is once, few, many, or a class for clones that have expanded.

TRBV5-1,-,TRBJ2-7,TRBD1,TGCGCCAGCAGCATTGGGACAGGGAGAGGGCTGGGGGAGCAGTACTTC,CASSIGTGRGLGEQYF
TRBV5-6,-,TRBJ2-1,-,TGTGCCAGCAGCCCGAAAGGGCGGTTGCAGTTCTTC,CASSPKGRLQFF
TRBV7-9,once,TRBJ2-1,-,TGTGCCAGCAGCTTAGTTGCTGAGCAGTTCTTC,CASSLVAEQFF
TRBV7-9,-,TRBJ2-5,-,TGTGCCAGCAGCTTAGATGGGGGGCGCTGGGAGACCCAGTACTTC,CASSLDGGRWETQYF
TRBV16,-,TRBJ1-1,-,TGTGCCAGCAGCCAATCTGGCCTGGGGACTGAAGCTTTCTTT,CASSQSGLGTEAFF
TRBV18,-,TRBJ2-1,TRBD2,TGTGCCAGCTCCACGGGACTAGCGGCCCATGAGCAGTTCTTC,CASSTGLAAHEQFF
TRBV12-2,-,TRBJ2-3,-,TGTGCAAGTCGCCGCGTAACGGGACTAGCGGGAGGGACTTACCCTAGCACAGATACGCAGTATTTT,CASRRVTGLAGGTYPSTDTQYF
TRBV5-4,-,TRBJ2-1,-,TGTGCCAGCAGCCCGACGGGACGGTACAATGAGCAGTTCTTC,CASSPTGRYNEQFF
TRBV5-1,-,TRBJ2-5,-,TGCGCCAGCAGCCCGCTACGACACACAGGGCGCATCCAAGAGACCCAGTACTTC,CASSPLRHTGRIQETQYF
TRBV19,-,TRBJ1-5,-,TGTGCCAGTAGTACGGCCTTCAGGGGTCAGCCCCAGCATTTT,CASSTAFRGQPQHF
TRBV6-1,-,TRBJ2-1,TRBD2,TGTGCCAGCAGTGATCGGACTAGCGGAAGAAGCGACAATGAGCAGTTCTTC,CASSDRTSGRSDNEQFF
TRBV5-1,-,TRBJ2-7,-,TGCGCCAGAGAGTCGGGAGCCTACGAGCAGTACTTC,CARESGAYEQYF
TRBV9,-,TRBJ2-3,-,TGTGCCAGCAGCGCGTCCCGCACAGATACGCAGTATTTT,CASSASRTDTQYF
TRBV6-9,few,TRBJ1-2,-,TGTGCCAGCAGTCGTCAGGGTATTGAGTATGGCTACACCTTC,CASSRQGIEYGYTF
TRBV2,-,TRBJ1-3,-,TGTGCCGGGGATGGGGGCTCTGGAAACACCATATATTTT,CAGDGGSGNTIYF
TRBV7-2,-,TRBJ2-7,TRBD1,TGTGCCAGCAGCGCCGGGACAGGGGCGGCCTACGAGCAGTACTTC,CASSAGTGAAYEQYF
TRBV10-3,-,TRBJ2-7,-,TGTGCCACCGCCGGGACACTCTACGAGCAGTACTTC,CATAGTLYEQYF
TRBV28,-,TRBJ2-2,TRBD1,TGTGCCAGCAGTTACAGGGGCTCCGGGGAGCTGTTTTTT,CASSYRGSGELFF
TRBV2,-,TRBJ2-4,-,TGTGCCAGCAAGGGACCTATCTTGGACGGTCACCTAGCCAAAAACATTCAGTACTTC,CASKGPILDGHLAKNIQYF
TRBV11-2,-,TRBJ1-2,-,TGTGCCAGCAGGTCAGAGGGGCTAAAGACTTATGGCTACACCTTC,CASRSEGLKTYGYTF
TRBV10-1,-,TRBJ2-7,TRBD1,TGCGCCAGCAGGGACAGGGGTTTTTTTTACGAGCAGTACTTC,CASRDRGFFYEQYF
TRBV7-6,-,TRBJ2-3,TRBD2,TGTGCCAGCAGCTTTCGACTAGCGGGTACCACAGATACGCAGTATTTT,CASSFRLAGTTDTQYF
TRBV19,-,TRBJ1-5,-,TGTGCCAGTAGTATAATGCGCGGCACCACCAATCAGCCCCAGCATTTT,CASSIMRGTTNQPQHF
TRBV29-1,-,TRBJ2-7,-,TGCAGCGTTGACAGGGGTTACGAGCAGTACTTC,CSVDRGYEQYF
TRBV28,once,TRBJ2-7,TRBD1,TGTGCCAGCAGCCCCGCAGGGGGCGTCTACGAGCAGTACTTC,CASSPAGGVYEQYF
TRBV9,-,TRBJ2-3,-,TGTGCCAGCAGCCCGTGGGGCAGGGGTACAGATACGCAGTATTTT,CASSPWGRGTDTQYF
TRBV15,-,TRBJ2-6,-,TGTGCCACCAGCAGAGATAGTGGGGGTGGGGCCAACGTCCTGACTTTC,CATSRDSGGGANVLTF
TRBV5-6,-,TRBJ2-3,TRBD2,TGTGCCAGCAGCTTGGGACTAGCGGGGACAGATACGCAGTATTTT,CASSLGLAGTDTQYF
TRBV11-2,-,TRBJ2-7,-,TGTGCCAGCAGATCTAGCGATCTGGCCGTCGAGCAGTACTTC,CASRSSDLAVEQYF
TRBV7-3,-,TRBJ2-3,-,TGTGCCAGCAGCCGAAAGCCGTTAGATACGCAGTATTTT,CASSRKPLDTQYF
TRBV21-1,-,TRBJ1-1,-,TGTGCCAGCAGCAGGAAGGTTTGGAGGACTGAAGCTTTCTTT,CASSRKVWRTEAFF
TRBV11-2,-,TRBJ1-2,-,TGTGCCAGCAGCGGGCAGGGCTATGGCTACACCTTC,CASSGQGYGYTF
TRBV5-4,-,TRBJ1-1,-,TGTGCCAGCAGCTTCGGGCTGACTGAAGCTTTCTTT,CASSFGLTEAFF
TRBV6-6,-,TRBJ1-1,-,TGTGCCAGCAGCCGCAATTCCCTCAGTTCCACTGAAGCTTTCTTT,CASSRNSLSSTEAFF
TRBV6-4,-,TRBJ2-1,TRBD2,TGTGCCAGCAGTGTTGGCGGGAGCGCGGGTGAGCAGTTCTTC,CASSVGGSAGEQFF
TRBV7-9,-,TRBJ1-1,-,TGTGCCAGCAGCTTAGCAAGGATGAACACTGAAGCTTTCTTT,CASSLARMNTEAFF
TRBV2,-,TRBJ2-7,-,TGTGCCAGCGGTCGAGTTTCCTACGAGCAGTACTTC,CASGRVSYEQYF
TRBV10-2,-,TRBJ1-5,-,TGCGCCAGCCGGCGGGATTTCAATCAGCCCCAGCATTTT,CASRRDFNQPQHF
TRBV12-2,-,TRBJ1-5,-,TGTGCAAGTCGCTTAGCGGAGCAGGGGGTTAGCAATCAGCCCCAGCATTTT,CASRLAEQGVSNQPQHF
TRBV7-9,once,TRBJ2-7,TRBD2,TGTGCCAGCAGCTTAAGGACTAGCGGGTACGAGCAGTACTTC,CASSLRTSGYEQYF
TRBV28,-,TRBJ2-7,-,TGTGCCAGCAGCCCTGGGGGGCGAACCTACGAGCAGTACTTC,CASSPGGRTYEQYF
TRBV28,-,TRBJ2-7,-,TGTGCCAGCAGTTTTATCCGGGACGGCTACGAGCAGTACTTC,CASSFIRDGYEQYF
TRBV9,-,TRBJ2-1,-,TGTGCCAGCAGTTCTGGACAGGGAGGGCGAAATGAGCAGTTCTTC,CASSSGQGGRNEQFF
TRBV6-4,-,TRBJ1-4,-,TGTGCCAGCAGTGTAGGAAGGGGGAGAGAGGAAAAACTGCTTTTT,CASSVGRGREEKLLF
TRBV7-2,once,TRBJ2-5,-,TGTGCCAGCAGCTTATCCGGGGAGACCCAGTACTTC,CASSLSGETQYF
TRBV7-9,few,TRBJ1-1,-,TGTGCCAGCAGCTTAGGGCGATCGAACCCGGGCCCGTTCGTCACTGAAGCTTTCTTT,CASSLGRSNPGPFVTEAFF